A selection of T cell receptor beta chains follows, all from one sample in a study of control samples from healthy donors and cancer patients. Generated by immunoSEQ multiplex PCR, the TCRdb table keeps only in-frame clones and is missing some. The sample includes around 30,000 clones, approximately 85% seen only once; the top ten take approximately 6.3%. Material for sequencing was PBMCs. These receptors came from a woman aged 60-75 years with head and neck cancer. Both conserved end residues are trimmed from each CDR3. A D gene is named only where the DNA matches it firmly.

j_call d_call v_call cdr3_aa
TRBJ2-5 . TRBV7-9 ASSPRGGTIIQETQY
TRBJ1-4 TRBD1 TRBV5-1 ASSADRGGEKLF
TRBJ1-1 . TRBV2 ASTGQSNTEAF
TRBJ1-2 . TRBV12-5 ASGFRVIGYT
TRBJ2-6 TRBD1 TRBV5-1 ASSLGGYGANVLT
TRBJ2-5 TRBD1 TRBV5-1 ASSLGTGGKQTQY
TRBJ1-1 TRBD1 TRBV19 ASRRTGMMNTEAF
TRBJ2-2 . TRBV7-3 ASSLRGRYTGELF
TRBJ1-1 . TRBV9 ASSPQSGISTEAF
TRBJ1-5 TRBD1 TRBV7-2 ASSLVVVSGTGFQPQH
TRBJ1-4 . TRBV6-6 ASSSRNNEKLF
TRBJ2-4 TRBD1 TRBV6-2/TRBV6-3 ASSYSGTGLAKNIQY
TRBJ1-1 . TRBV6-6 ASRLPGPGNTEAF
TRBJ1-4 TRBD1 TRBV5-6 ASSLGTAKNEKLF
TRBJ2-1 . TRBV14 ASSRASYEQF
TRBJ1-6 TRBD1 TRBV4-1 ASSQAGTGAYSPLH
TRBJ2-2 . TRBV6-6 ASTWSRDTGELF
TRBJ2-2 TRBD2 TRBV6-5 ATTGRLAGTGELF
TRBJ2-3 TRBD2 TRBV9 ASSVEGLAGRDTQY
TRBJ1-4 . TRBV9 ASSLGGGNEKLF
TRBJ2-3 TRBD1 TRBV7-2 ASSLGGAGTGADTQY
TRBJ1-2 TRBD1 TRBV18 ASSPPPPGGYGYT
TRBJ1-1 . TRBV24-1 ATFLGGARGTEAF
TRBJ1-5 TRBD1 TRBV6-2/TRBV6-3 ASSYGGRGSLQPQH
TRBJ2-1 TRBD2 TRBV7-3 ASSSYLYGSGRADEQF
TRBJ1-3 . TRBV5-4 ASSLGGTGNTIY
TRBJ2-3 TRBD1 TRBV2 ASRDRGSTDTQY
TRBJ1-1 TRBD1 TRBV11-2 ASSLLSFTTGKNTEAF
TRBJ1-3 . TRBV18 ASSPSTVSGNTIY
TRBJ2-2 TRBD2 TRBV16 ASSQRTPRGANTGELF
TRBJ1-2 TRBD1 TRBV6-5 ASRISGTGGEGYT
TRBJ1-2 . TRBV4-3 ASSQDRTTGYGYT
TRBJ2-2 . TRBV2 ASSEVPYTGELF
TRBJ1-2 TRBD1 TRBV4-1 ASSPSDRVNYGYT
TRBJ1-4 . TRBV2 ASSESSPREKLF
TRBJ2-5 TRBD2 TRBV11-2 ASSLERAGVQETQY
TRBJ2-1 TRBD2 TRBV2 ASLQREGYNEQF
TRBJ1-2 . TRBV2 ASSSELNYGYT
TRBJ1-1 . TRBV27 ASGPGEATEAF
TRBJ2-7 TRBD1 TRBV24-1 ATSDRTGLQY
TRBJ1-1 . TRBV19 ASSRGDRSRDTEAF
TRBJ2-7 TRBD2 TRBV19 ASKSRAGAYEQY
TRBJ2-5 . TRBV10-3 AISESMAGLETQY
TRBJ2-5 . TRBV7-3 ASSLSGQETQY